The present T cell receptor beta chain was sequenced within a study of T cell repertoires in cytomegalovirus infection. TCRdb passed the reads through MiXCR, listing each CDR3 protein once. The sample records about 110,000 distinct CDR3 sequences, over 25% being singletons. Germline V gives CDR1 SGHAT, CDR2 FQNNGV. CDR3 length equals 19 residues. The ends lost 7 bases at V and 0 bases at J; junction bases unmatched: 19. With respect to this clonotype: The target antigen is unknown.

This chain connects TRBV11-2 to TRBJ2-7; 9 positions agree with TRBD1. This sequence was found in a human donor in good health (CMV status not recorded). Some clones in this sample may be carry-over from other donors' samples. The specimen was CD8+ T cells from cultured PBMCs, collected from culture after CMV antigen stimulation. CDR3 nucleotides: TGTGCCAGCATCTCCCTGCCTCCCGGGACAGGGTTCTTCTCCTACGAGCAGTACTTC. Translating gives CASISLPPGTGFFSYEQYF.